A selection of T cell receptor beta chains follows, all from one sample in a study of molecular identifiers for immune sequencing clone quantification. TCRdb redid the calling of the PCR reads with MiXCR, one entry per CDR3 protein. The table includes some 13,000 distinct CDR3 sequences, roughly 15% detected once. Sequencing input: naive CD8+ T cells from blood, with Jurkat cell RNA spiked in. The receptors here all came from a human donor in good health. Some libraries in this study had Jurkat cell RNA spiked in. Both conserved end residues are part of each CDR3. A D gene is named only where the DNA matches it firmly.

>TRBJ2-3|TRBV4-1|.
CASSPKALVIPDTQYF
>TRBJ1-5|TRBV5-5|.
CASSFGTGSGDQPQHF
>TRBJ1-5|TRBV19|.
CASSSTGSGNQPQHF
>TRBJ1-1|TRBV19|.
CASSGHWFEAFF
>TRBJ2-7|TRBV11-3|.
CASSSSVYEQYF
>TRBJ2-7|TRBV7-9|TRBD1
CASSLETGLLSYEQYF
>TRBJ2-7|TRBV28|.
CASSGSGTAGEQYF
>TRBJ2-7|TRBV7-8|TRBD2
CASSKPGLEVEQYF
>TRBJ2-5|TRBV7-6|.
CASSLAGIQETQYF
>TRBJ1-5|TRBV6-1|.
CASSGDVSSNQPQHF
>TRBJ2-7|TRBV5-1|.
CASSLELAAFYEQYF
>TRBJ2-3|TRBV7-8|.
CASSLGPDTQYF
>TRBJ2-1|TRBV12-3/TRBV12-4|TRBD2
CASGPGEGGYTEQFF
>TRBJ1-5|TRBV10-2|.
CASSDGGFRQYNQPQHF
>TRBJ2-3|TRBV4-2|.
CASSQGYGISDTQYF
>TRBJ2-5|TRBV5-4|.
CASSLTGALQETQYF
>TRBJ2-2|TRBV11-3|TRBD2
CASSPPGLAGDTGELFF